The text below deals with one T cell receptor beta chain. Its recognized antigen is unknown. Qualities for individual bases were not recorded, and no much larger clone is one base off. This sample is drawn from a study of human CD4 T cells and Enterobacteriaceae (dated by TCRdb to about 2020). Broad study findings and their caveats: Compared with specific clonotypes, broadly cross-reactive clonotypes seemed more expanded ex vivo, with 11 of 19 and about 65% of the roughly 34 falling in the top 5%. The reactivity of ex vivo clonotypes was inferred solely through the matching of nucleotide sequences to CFSE-low cultures from the same donors.

The ex vivo total memory CD4+ samples were sequenced at deep level, which gave a detection sensitivity of one cell in 200,000. The QIAamp DNA Micro Kit was used to extract genomic DNA from cell pellets, and the quantity and purity of the genomic DNA were checked by spectrophotometry. The immunoSEQ multiplex PCR assay was used to amplify TCR Vbeta CDR3 regions. Amplicons were sequenced on the Illumina HiSeq platform. The retrieved sequences were 87 nucleotides in length and included the CDR3 region. The study's processing was this. A clonotype was defined as a unique productive TCR Vbeta nucleotide sequence and was quantified by productive template frequency from ImmunoSEQ Analyzer V3.0. A threshold at the top 5th percentile of each frequency-ranked repertoire was used to define expanded clonotypes. Repertoire overlap was calculated as Chao-Jaccard using the R package fossil and displayed by nonmetric multidimensional scaling using the R package MASS. TCRdb limited this immuneACCESS table to in-frame rearrangements with V and J called. A share of clones is missing; checked studies link under half to unresolved V genes, and the rest is unexplained. The V and J calls and clone size are taken from that table; D and trimming were inferred from the DNA. Within this sample are some 29,000 clones, with just under 85% of them counted one time only. In total, the top ten clones hold approximately 1.7% of the sample.

Memory CD4+ T cells were FACS-sorted on a FACSAria III to over 95% purity as all CD4+ cells other than CD45RA+CCR7+CD95- naive cells. Blood from healthy donors came from blood donation centers in Switzerland. Positive selection with CD4 and CD14 magnetic microbeads was used to enrich total CD4+ T cells and monocytes. CD8+, CD14+, CD16+, CD56+, CD19+ and CD25-bright cells were excluded prior to sorting. In two blood donors, total memory CD4+ T cells were sequenced directly ex vivo to assess in vivo expansion of bacteria-reactive clonotypes. Isolation of peripheral blood mononuclear cells from donor blood was performed with Ficoll-Paque Plus. The CDR3 runs 17 amino acids, cysteine and phenylalanine included. The CDR3 DNA has 51 bases and is translated from base 1. The V end loses 2 bases and the J end loses 2 bases, and a stretch of 19 bases separates them. CDR1 is given as MNHEY and CDR2 as SMNVEV, both from the germline V gene (reference sequence).

The chain is assembled from TRBV27 and TRBJ2-7; the best D guess is TRBD1, with 6 bases matching. This TCR came from a human donor in good health. Sequencing was carried out using memory CD4+ T cells from blood. Taken with the paper, the label for cell subset or site translates to: total memory CD4 T cells sorted directly ex vivo, unstimulated. The nucleotides are TGTGCCAGCAGTTTAAGGGCCAGGGGTGGTTCTACCTACGAGCAGTACTTC. This yields the protein CASSLRARGGSTYEQYF.